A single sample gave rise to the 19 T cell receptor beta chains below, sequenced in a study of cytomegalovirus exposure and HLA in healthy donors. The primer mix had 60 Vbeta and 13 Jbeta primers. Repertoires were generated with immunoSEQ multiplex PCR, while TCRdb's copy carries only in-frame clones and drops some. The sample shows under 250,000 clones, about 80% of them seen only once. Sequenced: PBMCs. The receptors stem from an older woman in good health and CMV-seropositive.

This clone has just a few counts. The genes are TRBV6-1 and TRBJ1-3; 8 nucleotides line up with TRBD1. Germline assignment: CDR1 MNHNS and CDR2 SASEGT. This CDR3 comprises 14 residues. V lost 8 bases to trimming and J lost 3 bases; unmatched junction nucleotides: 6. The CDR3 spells CASETTGGGNTIYF. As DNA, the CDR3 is TGTGCCAGCGAAACTACAGGGGGTGGAAACACCATATATTTT.

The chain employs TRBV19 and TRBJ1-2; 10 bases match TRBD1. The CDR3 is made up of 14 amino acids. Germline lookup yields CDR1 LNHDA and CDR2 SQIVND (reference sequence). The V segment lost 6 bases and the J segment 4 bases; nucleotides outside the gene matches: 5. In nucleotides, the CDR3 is TGTGCCAGTAGAACGGGACAGGGGACCTATGGCTACACCTTC. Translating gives CASRTGQGTYGYTF.

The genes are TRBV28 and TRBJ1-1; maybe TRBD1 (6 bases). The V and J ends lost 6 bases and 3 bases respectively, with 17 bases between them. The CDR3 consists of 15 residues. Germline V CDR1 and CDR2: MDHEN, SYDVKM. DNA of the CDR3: TGTGCCAGCAGCACAACAGGGAAAGGGTACACTGAAGCTTTCTTT. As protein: CASSTTGKGYTEAFF. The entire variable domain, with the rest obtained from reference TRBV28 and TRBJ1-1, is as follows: DVKVTQSSRYLVKRTGEKVFLECVQDMDHENMFWYRQDPGLGLRLIYFSYDVKMKEKGDIPEGYSVSREKKERFSLILESASTNQTSMYLCASSTTGKGYTEAFFGQGTRLTVV.

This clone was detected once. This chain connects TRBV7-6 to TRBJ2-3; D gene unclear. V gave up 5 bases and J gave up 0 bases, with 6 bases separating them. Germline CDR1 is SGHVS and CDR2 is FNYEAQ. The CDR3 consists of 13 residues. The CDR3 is CASSPSSTDTQYF. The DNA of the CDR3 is TGTGCCAGCAGCCCCTCCAGCACAGATACGCAGTATTTT.

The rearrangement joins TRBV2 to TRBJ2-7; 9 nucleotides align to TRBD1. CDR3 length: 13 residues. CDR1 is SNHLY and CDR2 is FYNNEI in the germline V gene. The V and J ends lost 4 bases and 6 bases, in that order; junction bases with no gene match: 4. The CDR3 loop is CASSVWTGAEQYF. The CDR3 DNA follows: TGTGCCAGCAGTGTTTGGACAGGGGCCGAGCAGTACTTC.

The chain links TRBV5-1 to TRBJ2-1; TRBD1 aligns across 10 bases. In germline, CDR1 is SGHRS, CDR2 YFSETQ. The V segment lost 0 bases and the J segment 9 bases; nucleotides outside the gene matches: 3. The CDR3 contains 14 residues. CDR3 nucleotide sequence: TGCGCCAGCAGCTTGGGACAGGGGGCAAGTGAGCAGTTCTTC. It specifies CASSLGQGASEQFF.

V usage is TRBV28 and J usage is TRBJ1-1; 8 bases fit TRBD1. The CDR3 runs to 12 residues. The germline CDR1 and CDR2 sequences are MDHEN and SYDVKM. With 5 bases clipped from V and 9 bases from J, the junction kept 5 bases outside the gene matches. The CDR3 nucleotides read TGTGCCAGCAGTCCAGGGACAGGAAAAGCTTTCTTT. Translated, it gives CASSPGTGKAFF.

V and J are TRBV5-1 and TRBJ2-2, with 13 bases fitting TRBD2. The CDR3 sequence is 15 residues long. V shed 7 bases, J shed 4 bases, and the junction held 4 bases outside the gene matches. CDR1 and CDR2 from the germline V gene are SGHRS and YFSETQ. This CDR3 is CASHRTSGSTGELFF. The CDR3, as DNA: TGCGCCAGCCACCGGACTAGCGGGAGCACCGGGGAGCTGTTTTTT.

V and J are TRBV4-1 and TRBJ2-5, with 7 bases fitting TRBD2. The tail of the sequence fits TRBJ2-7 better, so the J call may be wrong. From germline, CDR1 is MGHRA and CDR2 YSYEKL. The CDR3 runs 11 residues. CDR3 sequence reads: CASGRGYEQYF. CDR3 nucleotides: TGCGCCAGCGGGAGGGGCTACGAGCAGTACTTC.

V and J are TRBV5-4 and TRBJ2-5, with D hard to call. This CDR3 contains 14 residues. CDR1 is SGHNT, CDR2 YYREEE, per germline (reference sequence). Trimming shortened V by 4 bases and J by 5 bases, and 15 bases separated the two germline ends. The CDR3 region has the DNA TGTGCCAGCAGCGGGTTTAGCAGTTGGGAGACCCAGTACTTC. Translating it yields CASSGFSSWETQYF.

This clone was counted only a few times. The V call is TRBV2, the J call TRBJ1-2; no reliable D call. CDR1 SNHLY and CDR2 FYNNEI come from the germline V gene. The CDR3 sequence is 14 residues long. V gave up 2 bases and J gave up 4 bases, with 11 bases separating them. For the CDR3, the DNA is TGTGCCAGCAGTGAACACCCCCTGGCCTATGGCTACACCTTC. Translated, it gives CASSEHPLAYGYTF.

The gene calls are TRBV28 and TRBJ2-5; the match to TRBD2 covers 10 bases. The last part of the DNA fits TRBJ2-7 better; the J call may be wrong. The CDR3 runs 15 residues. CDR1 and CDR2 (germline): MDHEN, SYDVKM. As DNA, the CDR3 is TGTGCCAGCAGGGAAAGCGGGAGGGCGTCCTACGAGCAGTACTTC. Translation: CASRESGRASYEQYF.

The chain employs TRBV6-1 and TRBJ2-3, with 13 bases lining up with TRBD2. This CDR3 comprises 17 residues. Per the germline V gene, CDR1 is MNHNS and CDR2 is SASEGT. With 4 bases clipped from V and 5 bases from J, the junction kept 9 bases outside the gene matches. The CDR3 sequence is CASSARTSGRGVDTQYF. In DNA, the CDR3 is TGTGCCAGCAGTGCCCGGACTAGCGGGAGAGGGGTAGATACGCAGTATTTT.

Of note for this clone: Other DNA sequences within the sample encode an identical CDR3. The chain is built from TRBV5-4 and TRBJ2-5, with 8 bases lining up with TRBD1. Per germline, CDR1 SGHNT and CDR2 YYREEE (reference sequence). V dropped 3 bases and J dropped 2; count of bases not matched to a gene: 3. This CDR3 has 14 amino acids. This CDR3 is CASSSRTGQETQYF. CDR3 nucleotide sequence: TGTGCCAGCAGCTCAAGGACAGGGCAAGAGACCCAGTACTTC.

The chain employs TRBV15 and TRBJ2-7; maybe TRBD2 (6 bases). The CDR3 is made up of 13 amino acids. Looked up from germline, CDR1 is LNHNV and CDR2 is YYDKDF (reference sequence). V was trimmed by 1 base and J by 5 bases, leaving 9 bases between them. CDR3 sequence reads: CATSRVRGHEQYF. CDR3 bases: TGTGCCACCAGCAGAGTGCGGGGCCACGAGCAGTACTTC. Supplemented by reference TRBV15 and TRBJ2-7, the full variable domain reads DAMVIQNPRYQVTQFGKPVTLSCSQTLNHNVMYWYQQKSSQAPKLLFHYYDKDFNNEADTPDNFQSRRPNTSFCFLDIRSPGLGDTAMYLCATSRVRGHEQYFGPGTRLTVT.

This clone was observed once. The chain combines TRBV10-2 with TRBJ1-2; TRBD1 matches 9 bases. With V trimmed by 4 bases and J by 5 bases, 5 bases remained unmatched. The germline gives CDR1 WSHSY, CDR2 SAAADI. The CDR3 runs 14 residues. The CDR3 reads CASSGGQGIYGYTF. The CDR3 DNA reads TGCGCCAGCAGTGGCGGACAGGGGATTTATGGCTACACCTTC.

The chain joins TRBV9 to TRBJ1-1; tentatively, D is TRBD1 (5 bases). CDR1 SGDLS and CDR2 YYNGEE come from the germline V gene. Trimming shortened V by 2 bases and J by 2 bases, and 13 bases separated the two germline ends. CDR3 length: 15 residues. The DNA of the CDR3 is TGTGCCAGCAGCGTCGTCGGGGGGACTAACACTGAAGCTTTCTTT. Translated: CASSVVGGTNTEAFF. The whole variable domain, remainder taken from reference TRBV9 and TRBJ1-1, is DSGVTQTPKHLITATGQRVTLRCSPRSGDLSVYWYQQSLDQGLQFLIQYYNGEERAKGNILERFSAQQFPDLHSELNLSSLELGDSALYFCASSVVGGTNTEAFFGQGTRLTVV.

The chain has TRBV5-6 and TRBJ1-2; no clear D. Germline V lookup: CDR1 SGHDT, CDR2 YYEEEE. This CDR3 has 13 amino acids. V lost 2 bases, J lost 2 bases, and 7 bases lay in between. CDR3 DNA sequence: TGTGCCAGCAGCTTCCCCGGGAACTATGGCTACACCTTC. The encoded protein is CASSFPGNYGYTF.

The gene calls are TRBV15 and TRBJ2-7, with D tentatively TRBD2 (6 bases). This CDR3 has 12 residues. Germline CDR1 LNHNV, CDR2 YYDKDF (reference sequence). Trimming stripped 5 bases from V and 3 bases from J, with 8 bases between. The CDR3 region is CATSAGSYEQYF. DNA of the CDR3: TGTGCCACCAGCGCGGGGAGCTACGAGCAGTACTTC.